This paragraph reports one T cell receptor beta chain. Its antigen remains undetermined. One base away there is no much larger clone; base qualities are not given. The data originate from a study of blood T cell repertoires in COVID-19 (dated by TCRdb to 2019 to 2021). Broadly, across the study: Collaborator samples came from the United States, Italy and Spain and covered acute and convalescent phases of COVID-19. A de-identified subject ID, COVID-19 status, age in years and sex were almost always included in the sample metadata. The prospective study material was composed of cDNA or gDNA derived from T cells, B-cell-depleted T cells, or PBMCs. Subjects who had been exposed to COVID-19, were actively infected with it, or had recovered from it provided the deeply sampled blood TCRbeta repertoires that made up the dataset. Where available, HLA class I and class II types were obtained from metadata supplied by the sample provider rather than from assay-based typing. The repertoires were released in a freely available public database intended as a resource for research on the immune response to SARS-CoV-2. Samples were obtained from the ongoing ImmuneRACE study (first 160 participants) and from over 1,000 subjects provided by 6 global collaborators. Results the study describes overall, beyond this receptor: How much clinical and demographic metadata was included differed by source and by participant, and the metadata was provided uncurated.

Collaborating institutions collected whole blood in K2EDTA tubes following their own protocols. For TCRbeta analysis, collaborators shipped samples as frozen whole blood, isolated PBMCs, or DNA extracted from either of those sample types. The immunoSEQ Assay, a bias-controlled multiplex PCR, was used to amplify TCRbeta CDR3 regions from genomic DNA. On the authors' methods: The number of nucleated cells in each sample was estimated by amplification of reference gene primers within the assay. Sequence reads were collapsed and filtered to measure the absolute abundance of every unique TCRbeta CDR3 rearrangement. For each sample, productive Simpson clonality was calculated as the square root of Simpson's diversity index across productive rearrangements. TCRdb mirrors the immuneACCESS table, restricted to in-frame sequences. Some clones are absent from its copies; in checked studies, under half trace to an unresolved V gene, and the reason for the others is unknown. The D gene and trimming were derived from the DNA, and the V and J assignments and clone size from that table. The sample yields about 55,000 clones; around 90% were counted once. The ten largest clones add up to around 6.9% of the sample.

Reading the germline V gene gives CDR1 MNHEY and CDR2 SVGAGI. The CDR3 starts with the cysteine, ends with the phenylalanine, and has 15 residues. CDR3 DNA is the only sequence kept; it has 45 bases, read in frame from the first base. V ends up 6 bases short and J 4 bases short, with an unmatched junction base count of 5. This sequence uses TRBV6-5 and TRBJ2-1; 11 junctional bases match TRBD2. This TCR was sampled from a man aged 45 to 65 with active COVID-19. Sequencing input: peripheral blood. The CDR3 reads CASSVTSGAYNEQFF. The sequence in DNA is TGTGCCAGCAGCGTGACTAGCGGGGCTTACAATGAGCAGTTCTTC.